The sequence of this T cell receptor (beta chain) was determined in a study of beta chain features in type 1 diabetes. Study-level background: Cell yields, gender and age were similar in healthy donors and patients. Sorted cells numbering some 110 million were examined across all samples. Study outcomes and limitations: Moderate yet significant TCRB CDR3 shortening was seen in Type 1 diabetes patients in all four CD4+ subsets.

It was via CD45RO/CCR7/CD25/CD127/CD95/CD27 that CD4+ naive, central memory, regulatory and stem cell-like memory cells were sorted. The whole isolated RNA underwent reverse transcription, so sequencing captured expressed TCRB transcripts. TCRdb keeps only in-frame clones here, not all; method: immunoSEQ multiplex PCR. The data hold hundreds of thousands of clones, with 11% to 15% observed a single time. Only a few counts were recorded for this clone. Its antigen is as yet unknown. Per the germline V gene, CDR1 is SGHAT and CDR2 is FQNNGV. V was cut by 1 base and J by 0 bases, with 10 bases left in between. The CDR3 runs 16 residues.

This clonotype originated in a man younger than 35 with type 1 diabetes. J is TRBJ1-5 and V is TRBV11-2; D is possibly TRBD1 (6 bases). Sequenced input: naive CD4+ T cells from blood. This chain's CDR3 is CASSLVGGYSNQPQHF. The CDR3 coding sequence is TGTGCCAGCAGCTTAGTAGGGGGGTATAGCAATCAGCCCCAGCATTTT.